These T cell receptor beta chains were read from a single sample in a study of shared clonotypes between healthy human individuals. The protocol was immunoSEQ multiplex PCR, while the TCRdb copy is restricted to in-frame clones and leaves out a portion. The table includes 2 million to 2.5 million clones, just under 95% detected once. The sequenced sample consisted of naive CD4+ T cells from PBMCs. All receptors derive from a man between 18 and 29 years old in good health. Some clones in this sample may be carry-over from other donors' samples. Both conserved end residues are part of each CDR3. D genes are given only for firm matches. Clone size is given for some rows only: seen once, a few or many times, or a class if the clone is expanded.

j_call d_call v_call clone_size cdr3_length cdr3_nt cdr3_aa
TRBJ2-1 - TRBV7-3 - 15 TGTGCCAGCAGCTTAACCGGGGGCCGTTACAATGAGCAGTTCTTC CASSLTGGRYNEQFF
TRBJ1-4 - TRBV9 - 15 TGTGCCAGCAGCACCCGGGGGGCGGCTGGGGAAAAACTGTTTTTT CASSTRGAAGEKLFF
TRBJ1-3 - TRBV28 - 16 TGTGCCAGCAGTCTCCCCCGTCGAGGGTACGGAAACACCATATATTTT CASSLPRRGYGNTIYF
TRBJ2-1 - TRBV5-1 - 15 TGCGCCAGCAGCTTAGCGGATAATTCCTACAATGAGCAGTTCTTC CASSLADNSYNEQFF
TRBJ2-2 - TRBV18 - 14 TGTGCCAGCTCACCAGCGGTGAACACCGGGGAGCTGTTTTTT CASSPAVNTGELFF
TRBJ1-2 - TRBV5-4 - 16 TGTGCCAGCAGTCGTGAATTGGGGGCTAGGGGTTATGGCTACACCTTC CASSRELGARGYGYTF
TRBJ2-1 - TRBV19 once 12 TGTGCCAGTAGTCCTAACTTCAATGAGCAGTTCTTC CASSPNFNEQFF
TRBJ2-3 - TRBV7-3 - 13 TGTGCCAGCAGCCGTCAAGGGGGGAATACGCAGTATTTT CASSRQGGNTQYF
TRBJ2-1 - TRBV4-1 - 15 TGCGCCAGCAGCCAATCCGGGGGTTACTACAATGAGCAGTTCTTC CASSQSGGYYNEQFF
TRBJ2-1 TRBD2 TRBV11-2 - 16 TGTGCCAGCAGCCCTCGACTAGCGGGAGGCTACAATGAGCAGTTCTTC CASSPRLAGGYNEQFF
TRBJ2-7 - TRBV7-8 once 14 TGTGCCAGCAGCCGACTAGTTTTGGAGGGCGAGCAGTACTTC CASSRLVLEGEQYF
TRBJ2-7 - TRBV5-4 - 13 TGTGCCAGCAGCACCGGGACGGCCTACGAGCAGTACTTC CASSTGTAYEQYF
TRBJ2-2 TRBD2 TRBV11-3 - 16 TGTGCCAGCAGCAAACTAGCGGGGGGGAACACCGGGGAGCTGTTTTTT CASSKLAGGNTGELFF
TRBJ2-3 - TRBV5-6 - 13 TGTGCCAGCAGCTTGACCAGGCCAGATACGCAGTATTTT CASSLTRPDTQYF
TRBJ1-1 - TRBV7-9 few 13 TGTGCCAGCAGCTTGACGGGTGACACTGAAGCTTTCTTT CASSLTGDTEAFF
TRBJ2-7 TRBD2 TRBV6-1 - 15 TGTGCCAGCAGTGTTTTCCAGCGGGGCTCCTACGAGCAGTACTTC CASSVFQRGSYEQYF
TRBJ2-6 - TRBV5-1 - 15 TGCGCCAGCAGCATTAGCGCCTCTGGGGCCAACGTCCTGACTTTC CASSISASGANVLTF
TRBJ2-7 - TRBV28 - 16 TGTGCCAGCAGTTTACCCAGCCGGGACACGTACTACGAGCAGTACTTC CASSLPSRDTYYEQYF
TRBJ2-5 - TRBV5-1 - 14 TGCGCCAGCAGCTTTGGCCAAACTCCGGAGACCCAGTACTTC CASSFGQTPETQYF
TRBJ2-7 - TRBV2 - 13 TGTGCCAGCAGTGGACAGACCTTATACGAGCAGTACTTC CASSGQTLYEQYF
TRBJ2-7 - TRBV7-8 - 13 TGTGCCAGCAGGGGGAGGCGCCCGGACGAGCAGTACTTC CASRGRRPDEQYF
TRBJ2-3 TRBD2 TRBV7-3 - 16 TGTGCCAGCAGCTTTACGGGACTAGCGGGAACAGATACGCAGTATTTT CASSFTGLAGTDTQYF
TRBJ2-7 - TRBV7-2 - 14 TGTGCCAGCACCCAGGCGGGATCCCGGCGCGAGCAGTACTTC CASTQAGSRREQYF
TRBJ2-7 - TRBV5-4 - 14 TGTGCCAGCAGCTCTCCTGGGACTTCCTACGAGCAGTACTTC CASSSPGTSYEQYF
TRBJ2-7 - TRBV28 - 12 TGTGCCAGCAGCCCCCGGTCGGACGAGCAGTACTTC CASSPRSDEQYF
TRBJ1-4 - TRBV6-6 - 15 TGTGCCAGCAGTTATTATAGGTCGAATAATGAAAAACTGTTTTTT CASSYYRSNNEKLFF
TRBJ2-1 TRBD2 TRBV18 - 15 TGTGCCAGCTCACGAGGACTAGCGGAATACAATGAGCAGTTCTTC CASSRGLAEYNEQFF
TRBJ1-5 - TRBV18 - 17 TGTGCCAGCTCACCAGAAGCGTCCACAGGGTTGAGGCAGCCCCAGCATTTT CASSPEASTGLRQPQHF
TRBJ2-1 - TRBV7-2 - 17 TGTGCCAGCAGCTTAGCCCCGGGGTGGGGACGATACAATGAGCAGTTCTTC CASSLAPGWGRYNEQFF
TRBJ2-4 - TRBV25-1 once 14 TGTGCCAGCAACCTCGACCACGACGGGGACATTCAGTACTTC CASNLDHDGDIQYF
TRBJ2-1 - TRBV11-2 - 14 TGTGCCAGCAGCTTAGATTGGTCTTACCAAGAGCAGTTCTTC CASSLDWSYQEQFF
TRBJ1-1 - TRBV9 - 15 TGTGCCAGCAGCGTGGGGTTTCTTATGAACACTGAAGCTTTCTTT CASSVGFLMNTEAFF
TRBJ1-4 TRBD1 TRBV7-2 - 19 TGTGCCAGCAGATCCCGGACAGGTTTAGCTGCTGCAACTAATGAAAAACTGTTTTTT CASRSRTGLAAATNEKLFF
TRBJ2-2 - TRBV7-3 - 14 TGTGCCAGCAGCTCGCAGGGTCGAGCCGGGGAGCTGTTTTTT CASSSQGRAGELFF
TRBJ2-3 - TRBV2 once 12 TGTGCCAGCAGTTCAAGCACAGATACGCAGTATTTT CASSSSTDTQYF
TRBJ2-3 - TRBV7-2 - 14 TGTGCCAGCAGCCCCTCGGGACCCACAGATACGCAGTATTTT CASSPSGPTDTQYF
TRBJ1-1 - TRBV28 - 16 TGTGCCAGCAGTACGAGGGACGGCATTATGAACACTGAAGCTTTCTTT CASSTRDGIMNTEAFF
TRBJ2-2 - TRBV5-6 - 16 TGTGCCAGCAGCGTTAGGAGGGCCCGGTCGGCCGGGGAGCTGTTTTTT CASSVRRARSAGELFF
TRBJ2-3 TRBD1 TRBV28 - 14 TGTGCCAGCAGCCGGACAGGGGGCGCAGATACGCAGTATTTT CASSRTGGADTQYF
TRBJ1-3 - TRBV7-9 few 14 TGTGCCAGCAGCTTAGCAGGGTCTGGAAACACCATATATTTT CASSLAGSGNTIYF
TRBJ2-7 - TRBV28 - 16 TGTGCCAGCAGTCCGCCCCCGGGCAGGAGCTCCTACGAGCAGTACTTC CASSPPPGRSSYEQYF
TRBJ2-3 - TRBV7-2 - 16 TGTGCCAGCAGCTTAGTAACTAGGAGTTTATCAGATACGCAGTATTTT CASSLVTRSLSDTQYF
TRBJ1-3 - TRBV5-4 - 15 TGTGCCAGCAGCTTGGGGCGGAACTCTGGAAACACCATATATTTT CASSLGRNSGNTIYF
TRBJ2-5 - TRBV9 - 13 TGTGCCAGCAGCGTATCTGTTGGAGAGACCCAGTACTTC CASSVSVGETQYF
TRBJ1-4 - TRBV2 - 16 TGTGCCAGCAGTGACTTGTGGGGGGGAATTTATGAAAAACTGTTTTTT CASSDLWGGIYEKLFF
TRBJ1-2 - TRBV28 - 17 TGTGCCAGCAGTTCCAAGAGCAGACTCAGGGGATACTATGGCTACACCTTC CASSSKSRLRGYYGYTF
TRBJ1-1 TRBD1 TRBV5-1 - 14 TGCGCCAGCAGCGGGGGACAGGAGAACACTGAAGCTTTCTTT CASSGGQENTEAFF
TRBJ1-2 - TRBV7-2 - 13 TGTGCCAGCAGCCCCGGGGGGCCCCATGGCTACACCTTC CASSPGGPHGYTF
TRBJ1-1 TRBD1 TRBV19 - 17 TGTGCCAGTAGTATATCCCCGGACAGGGTGATGAACACTGAAGCTTTCTTT CASSISPDRVMNTEAFF